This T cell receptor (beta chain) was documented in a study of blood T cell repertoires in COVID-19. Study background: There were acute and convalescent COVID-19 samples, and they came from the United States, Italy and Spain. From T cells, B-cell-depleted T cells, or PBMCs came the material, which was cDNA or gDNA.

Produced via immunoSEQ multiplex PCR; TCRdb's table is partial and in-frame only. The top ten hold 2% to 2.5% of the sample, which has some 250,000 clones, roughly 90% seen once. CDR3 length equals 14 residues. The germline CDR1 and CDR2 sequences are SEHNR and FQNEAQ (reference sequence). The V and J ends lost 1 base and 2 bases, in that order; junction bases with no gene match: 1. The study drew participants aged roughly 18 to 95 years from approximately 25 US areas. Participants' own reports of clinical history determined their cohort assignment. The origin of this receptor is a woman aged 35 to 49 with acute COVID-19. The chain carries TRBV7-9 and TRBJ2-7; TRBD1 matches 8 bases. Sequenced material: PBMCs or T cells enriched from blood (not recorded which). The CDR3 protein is CASSLVQGAYEQYF. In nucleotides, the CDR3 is TGTGCCAGCAGCTTAGTACAGGGGGCCTACGAGCAGTACTTC.